The source of this T cell receptor beta chain is a study of blood T cell repertoires in COVID-19. Background on the study: PBMCs, B-cell-depleted T cells, or T cells provided the cDNA or gDNA that made up the material.

CDR1 is SGHDT, CDR2 YYEEEE, per germline. The CDR3 spans 14 residues. The V and J ends lost 0 bases and 9 bases, in that order; junction bases with no gene match: 3. Original processing notes: Amplification from reference gene primers served as the basis for estimated nucleated cell counts. Data came from immunoSEQ multiplex PCR; TCRdb stores just in-frame clones and leaves some out. V, J and clone size are those of that table, while D and trimming were read from the DNA. The sample shows 100,000 or so clones, roughly 85% of them seen only once. This clone was picked up a small number of times. What was sequenced was peripheral blood. The origin of this receptor is a middle-aged man with acute or convalescent COVID-19. This chain links TRBV5-6 with TRBJ2-1; 10 nucleotides agree with TRBD1. The CDR3 DNA is TGTGCCAGCAGCTTGGAATGGACAGGGGGTGAGCAGTTCTTC. Translated, it gives CASSLEWTGGEQFF.